The clone carrying this T cell receptor (beta chain) was picked up many times. Its target is unknown. The data belong to a study of regulatory T cells in long-lasting Graves disease. Study-level background: New Graves' disease cases had less than 3 months of antithyroid drugs.

General observations from the study: Persistent Graves' patients showed less TCR diversity than newly diagnosed ones. Among samples with persistent disease, TRBV28, TRBJ1-2 and TRBJ2-5 were favored.

The CDR3 has 13 amino acids. V was cut by 3 bases and J by 0 bases, with 6 bases left in between. The germline CDR1 and CDR2 sequences are DFQATT and SNEGSKA (reference sequence). Noted time point: newly diagnosed GD, antithyroid drugs for less than 3 months. The authors made the TCR library using RNA they extracted from PBMCs. Arm-PCR of CDR3 regions and iRepertoire HTBI primers were the basis on which TCR beta libraries were built. Using its own MiXCR run on the multiplex PCR reads, TCRdb lists one record per CDR3 protein. Among roughly 500,000 distinct CDR3 sequences listed, about 13% were seen once. These data are also associated with another study on T cells in Graves' hyperthyroidism and ophthalmopathy. That work states: The HTBI set primed first-round TCR CDR3 RT-PCR.

Source: peripheral blood mononuclear cells (PBMCs), taken at new diagnosis, from a patient treated with antithyroid drugs. The source of this sequence is a man aged 25 to 40 with Graves disease. The chain combines TRBV20-1 with TRBJ2-1; D is undetermined. CDR3 in amino acids: CSASWGSYNEQFF. CDR3 DNA: TGCAGTGCTAGCTGGGGCTCCTACAATGAGCAGTTCTTC.